Ten or more counts support the clone carrying this T cell receptor beta chain. The data were taken from a study of T cells in Graves' hyperthyroidism and ophthalmopathy. RNA transcripts gave rise to amplified TCR beta CDR3 regions. When the TCR CDR3 underwent first-round RT-PCR, the HTBI primer set was used. One entry per CDR3 protein, called by TCRdb with MiXCR from the multiplex PCR reads. The sample lists more than 350,000 distinct CDR3 sequences; about a sixth were seen once. The receptor was derived from a woman aged 25 to 45 with Graves' hyperthyroidism that later progressed to Graves' ophthalmopathy. Sequencing was performed on blood.

CDR3 sequence (DNA): TGTGCCATCAGCGAACCGGGACTAGACACAGATACGCAGTATTTT. The encoded protein is CAISEPGLDTDTQYF. This chain links TRBV10-3 with TRBJ2-3; 8 positions agree with TRBD2. With 6 bases clipped from V and 2 bases from J, the junction kept 7 bases outside the gene matches. This CDR3 region has 15 residues. Per germline, CDR1 ENHRY and CDR2 SYGVKD.